This paragraph reports one T cell receptor (beta chain). Its target is not known. Libraries were prepared by immunoSEQ multiplex PCR; TCRdb keeps only in-frame clonotypes and omits some of them. The sample holds 45,000 to 55,000 clones, 65% to 85% seen once. The time point here: week 35, safety follow-up. A single vaccine dose contained 300 ug of mutant IDH1 20-mer peptide, and topical imiquimod was used with it. Scheduled for weeks 1, 3, 5, 7, 11, 15, 19 and 23, eight vaccinations were given to patients. The sample is drawn from a study of a mutant IDH1 vaccine in newly diagnosed glioma. V lost 1 base to trimming and J lost 4 bases, with 7 bases between them. The CDR3 consists of 13 residues. From germline, CDR1 is MNHNS and CDR2 SASEGT.

The sample was PBMCs, taken from a glioma patient whose treatment included an IDH1 peptide vaccine. V is TRBV6-1 and J is TRBJ1-1; D remains unclear. The TCR originated in a man aged 40-55 years with glioma. CDR3 loop: CASSEVVGTEAFF. The CDR3 region has the DNA TGTGCCAGCAGTGAAGTGGTGGGCACTGAAGCTTTCTTT.